The 16 T cell receptor beta chains below all came from one sample that was sequenced in a study of cytomegalovirus exposure and HLA in healthy donors. Amplification used 60 Vbeta primers and 13 Jbeta primers. Sequenced by immunoSEQ multiplex PCR; TCRdb stores in-frame clones only, minus some. The sample holds 70,000 to 95,000 clones; 62% are singletons and the top ten take 4.5% to 5.5%. Sequencing input: PBMCs. The receptors shown here come from a woman younger than 45 in good health and CMV-seropositive.

This sequence joins TRBV2 and TRBJ1-5, with 7 bases lining up with TRBD1. Germline V lookup: CDR1 SNHLY, CDR2 FYNNEI. The V gene end was trimmed by 6 bases and the J gene end by 6 bases; junction bases not matched to a gene: 8. The length of the CDR3 is 14 residues. The CDR3 spells CASREGAPGQPQHF. CDR3 coding DNA: TGTGCCAGCAGGGAGGGGGCGCCCGGTCAGCCCCAGCATTTT.

The chain joins TRBV28 to TRBJ2-1, with D maybe TRBD1 (6 bases). Germline V gene sequence: CDR1 MDHEN, CDR2 SYDVKM. V was shortened by 5 bases and J by 2 bases, with 10 bases between the two germline ends. CDR3 length equals 14 residues. The CDR3 DNA is TGTGCCAGCAGTGTACAGGGACCCTACAATGAGCAGTTCTTC. It yields the protein CASSVQGPYNEQFF.

The chain recombines TRBV28 with TRBJ1-5; 7 bases are a match to TRBD1. There are 17 residues in the CDR3. V dropped 2 bases and J dropped 0; count of bases not matched to a gene: 7. Germline assignment: CDR1 MDHEN and CDR2 SYDVKM. The CDR3 DNA reads as TGTGCCAGCAGTTTAGGACAGGCACCTTTTAGCAATCAGCCCCAGCATTTT. Translating gives CASSLGQAPFSNQPQHF.

The chain couples TRBV5-4 to TRBJ2-2; D is unclear. The V end was cut by 0 bases, the J end by 2 bases, with 8 bases between. CDR1 is SGHNT, CDR2 YYREEE, per germline (reference sequence). There are 15 residues in the CDR3. CDR3 nucleotide sequence: TGTGCCAGCAGCTTGGAGGCAGGCAACACCGGGGAGCTGTTTTTT. Its protein product is CASSLEAGNTGELFF.

V and J are TRBV21-1 and TRBJ1-6. TRBV21-1 is flagged as a pseudogene. The CDR3 sequence is 16 residues long. The CDR3 region is CASILFGVPYNSPLHF. CDR3 DNA sequence: TGTGCCAGCATCCTTTTCGGGGTCCCCTATAATTCACCCCTCCACTTT.

With respect to this clone: A read error may account for a junction end that differs from germline. This sequence joins TRBV7-9 and TRBJ2-3; 9 nucleotides align to TRBD2. There are 15 residues in the CDR3. The V gene's germline CDR1 is SEHNR and CDR2 FQNEAQ (reference sequence). The CDR3 DNA follows: TGTGCCAGCGGCTTAGGCGGGGGGGAGTCAGATACGCAGTATTTT. Its protein product is CASGLGGGESDTQYF.

The V and J genes are TRBV6-1 and TRBJ1-4; 10 bases fit TRBD1. Germline CDR1 MNHNS, CDR2 SASEGT. After removal of 4 bases from V and 2 bases from J, the junction contained 4 bases not matched to a gene. The CDR3 is 16 residues long. The CDR3 DNA sequence: TGTGCCAGCAGTGCTATGGACAGGGGGACTAATGAAAAACTGTTTTTT. Translation: CASSAMDRGTNEKLFF.

The gene calls are TRBV13 and TRBJ1-4; possibly TRBD1 for D (5 bases). The CDR3 sequence is 16 residues long. Germline CDR1 and CDR2: PRHDT and FYEKMQ (reference sequence). The V gene lost 6 bases and the J gene lost 4 bases, with 18 bases spanning the gap. DNA of the CDR3: TGTGCCAGCAGAGACCGACGAACAGGCCTTAATGAAAAACTGTTTTTT. Translation: CASRDRRTGLNEKLFF.

The rearrangement links TRBV27 to TRBJ1-5, with D maybe TRBD1 (5 bases). The CDR3 loop spans 13 amino acids. V gave up 5 bases and J gave up 6 bases, with 11 bases separating them. Germline V gene data show CDR1 as MNHEY and CDR2 as SMNVEV (reference sequence). The CDR3 is CASSPHTGQPQHF. The CDR3 DNA sequence: TGTGCCAGCAGTCCGCATACAGGTCAGCCCCAGCATTTT.

The chain combines TRBV18 with TRBJ1-4; D is ambiguous. CDR3 length equals 16 residues. Trimming shortened V by 6 bases and J by 0 bases, and 14 bases separated the two germline ends. Germline CDR1 reads KGHSH; CDR2 reads LQKENI. For the CDR3, the DNA is TGTGCCAGCTCGGGGAGCATATCTTCAACTAATGAAAAACTGTTTTTT. This sequence encodes CASSGSISSTNEKLFF.

The chain has TRBV6-6 and TRBJ2-2, with D perhaps matching TRBD2 (7 bases). The germline gives CDR1 MNHNY, CDR2 SVGAGI (reference sequence). V lost 6 bases and J lost 5, with 16 bases in between. The CDR3 length is 15 residues. This CDR3 reads CASRLGGGGTGELFF. CDR3 sequence (DNA): TGTGCCAGCAGGTTGGGCGGGGGCGGGACCGGGGAGCTGTTTTTT.

The V call is TRBV2, the J call TRBJ1-2, with TRBD1 identical over 8 bases. V dropped 3 bases and J dropped 8; count of bases not matched to a gene: 8. Germline V lookup: CDR1 SNHLY, CDR2 FYNNEI. The CDR3 runs to 14 residues. In nucleotides, the CDR3 is TGTGCCAGCAGTGAGGCGGACAGGGTGGACGGCTACACCTTC. Its protein is CASSEADRVDGYTF. Variable domain in full (rest from reference TRBV2 and TRBJ1-2): EPEVTQTPSHQVTQMGQEVILRCVPISNHLYFYWYRQILGQKVEFLVSFYNNEISEKSEIFDDQFSVERPDGSNFTLKIRSTKLEDSAMYFCASSEADRVDGYTFGSGTRLTVV.

In this sample, this clone turned up once. This chain joins TRBV6-5 and TRBJ1-1, with 8 bases aligning to TRBD1. The CDR3 extends over 16 amino acids. J gave up 0 bases and V 4 bases, and 7 bases lay outside the gene matches. The germline V gene has CDR1 MNHEY and CDR2 SVGAGI. CDR3 coding DNA: TGTGCCAGCAGTTCAATAACAGGGGGTATGAACACTGAAGCTTTCTTT. Translating it yields CASSSITGGMNTEAFF.

The chain is built from TRBV19 and TRBJ2-5; D is possibly TRBD1 (6 bases). The V gene lost 6 bases and the J gene lost 5 bases, with 16 bases spanning the gap. CDR3 length equals 14 residues. Germline loops: CDR1 LNHDA, CDR2 SQIVND (reference sequence). The DNA of the CDR3 is TGTGCCAGTAGCCAGGGACATGCGGTGGAGACCCAGTACTTC. Translation gives CASSQGHAVETQYF.

The CDR3 reads CASSVRSGGAYNEQFF. The CDR3 DNA follows: TGTGCCAGCAGTGTCCGAAGCGGGGGGGCCTACAATGAGCAGTTCTTC. The chain employs TRBV25-1 and TRBJ2-1; TRBD2 aligns across 10 bases. V dropped 4 bases and J dropped 2; count of bases not matched to a gene: 5. From germline, CDR1 is MGHDK and CDR2 SYGVNS. This CDR3 region has 16 residues.

As DNA, the CDR3 is TGTGCCACCAGCAGAGAGGTCGCCGGGACCTACGAGCAGTACTTC. It encodes CATSREVAGTYEQYF. This chain links TRBV15 with TRBJ2-7, with D perhaps TRBD2 (5 bases). The CDR3 covers 15 residues. CDR1 is LNHNV and CDR2 is YYDKDF in the germline V gene (reference sequence). The ends were cut back, 0 bases at V and 2 bases at J, with 11 bases in the middle.